The clone carrying this TCR beta chain was detected only a few times. What it binds is not known. These data originate in a study of beta chain features in type 1 diabetes. Points from the study as a whole: In every one of the four CD4+ subsets, TCRB CDR3s were moderately but significantly shorter in Type 1 diabetes patients.

Germline V CDR1 and CDR2: MDHEN, SYDVKM. This CDR3 has 12 amino acids. V lost 9 bases and J 4 bases, leaving 10 bases between the germline ends. Expressed TCRB transcripts were sequenced because the isolated RNA had all been reverse transcribed beforehand. Generated by immunoSEQ multiplex PCR, the TCRdb table keeps only in-frame clones and is missing some. Among about 150,000 clones listed, about 9.4% were seen once. Sequencing was performed on central memory CD4+ T cells from blood. The sequence derives from a man aged 25-45 years with type 1 diabetes. The chain couples TRBV28 to TRBJ1-5, with D possibly matching TRBD1 (5 bases). The CDR3 sequence: CASTGINQPQHF. The CDR3 DNA sequence: TGTGCCAGTACAGGAATAAATCAGCCCCAGCATTTT. The variable domain in full, with the rest retrieved from reference TRBV28 and TRBJ1-5, is DVKVTQSSRYLVKRTGEKVFLECVQDMDHENMFWYRQDPGLGLRLIYFSYDVKMKEKGDIPEGYSVSREKKERFSLILESASTNQTSMYLCASTGINQPQHFGDGTRLSIL.